This T cell receptor beta chain was captured by sequencing in a study of Graves' ophthalmopathy and Graves' hyperthyroidism. Across the study: The study drew peripheral blood at initial diagnosis, before any treatment.

This clonotype was counted at least ten times. At one end the junction does not follow the germline gene, possibly because of a read error. Germline V gene sequence: CDR1 SSHAT, CDR2 FNYEAQ (reference sequence). CDR3 size: 17 residues. Diagnoses were established from clinical symptoms, serum thyroxine, TRAb, thyroid ultrasound and orbital computed tomography. PBMCs stemmed from approximately 10 ml of fresh peripheral blood. Amplified material comprised TCR beta CDR3 regions derived from RNA transcripts. A first-round RT-PCR used HTBI primers, followed by a second-round multiplex PCR. TCRdb fed the multiplex PCR reads into MiXCR, producing one record per CDR3 protein. In the table there are 400,000 to 450,000 distinct CDR3 sequences, more than 20% of which are singletons.

V gene TRBV7-7 combines with J gene TRBJ2-5; 10 nucleotides agree with TRBD2. Source material: peripheral blood. The clonotype comes from a woman between 18 and 29 years old with stable Graves' hyperthyroidism. The CDR3 bases are TGTGCTAGCAGCTTAGCTGGGACTAGCGAGACCCAAGAGACCCAGTACTTC. This codes for CASSLAGTSETQETQYF.